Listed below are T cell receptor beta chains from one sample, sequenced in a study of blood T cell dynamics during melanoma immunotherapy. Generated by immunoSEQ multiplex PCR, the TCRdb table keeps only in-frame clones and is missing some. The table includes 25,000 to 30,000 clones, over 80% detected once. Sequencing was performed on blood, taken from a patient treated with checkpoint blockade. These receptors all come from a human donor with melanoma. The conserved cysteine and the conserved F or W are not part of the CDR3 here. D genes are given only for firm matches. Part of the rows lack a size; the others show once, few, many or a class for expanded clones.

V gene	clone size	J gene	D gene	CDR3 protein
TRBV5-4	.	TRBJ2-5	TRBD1	ASSPGTEIQETQY
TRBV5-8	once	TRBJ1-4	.	ASSSRINRDLATNEKLF
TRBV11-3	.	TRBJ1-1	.	ASSSEATTEAF
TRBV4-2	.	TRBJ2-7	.	ASSQEGQSNYEQY
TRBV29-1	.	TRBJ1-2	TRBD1	SVAPWTGANYGYT
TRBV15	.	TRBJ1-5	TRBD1	ATSPGQLSNQPQH
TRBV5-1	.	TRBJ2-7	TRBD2	ASSLVSGSSYEQY
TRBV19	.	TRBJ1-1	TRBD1	ASSSRTGSSLKAF
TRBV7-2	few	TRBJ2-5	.	ASSLAGKGQQETQY
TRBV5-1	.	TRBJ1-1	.	ASSDPLGTEAF
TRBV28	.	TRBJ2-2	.	ASSSGYGELF
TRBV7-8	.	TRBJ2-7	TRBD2	ASSLFTSGFFYEQY
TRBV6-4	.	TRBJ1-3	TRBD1	ASSDYRGVVNTIY
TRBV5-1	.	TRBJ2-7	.	ASSIGTSASEQY
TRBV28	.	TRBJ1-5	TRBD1	ASSPGTVNQPQH
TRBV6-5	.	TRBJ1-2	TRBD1	ASSPTGGVRGYT
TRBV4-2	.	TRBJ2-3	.	ASSQEAGGTDTQY
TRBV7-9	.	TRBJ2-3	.	ASSLIQGSDTQY
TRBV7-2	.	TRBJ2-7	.	ASSLGPEQY